This T cell receptor beta chain was identified in a study of radiotherapy plus CTLA-4 blockade in lung cancer. Assay used: immunoSEQ multiplex PCR; TCRdb lists only in-frame clones, some missing. This repertoire shows about 76,000 clones, around 81% found once; its top ten account for approximately 24%. The TCR sequence derives from a human donor with non-small cell lung cancer whose response to radiotherapy plus ipilimumab could not be evaluated. Some clones in this sample may be carry-over from other donors' samples. Sample: peripheral blood, taken from a patient treated with radiotherapy plus ipilimumab.

CDR3 sequence: CASSVRDTDSNEKLFF. The CDR3 nucleotides are TGTGCCAGCAGTGTCCGGGACACAGATTCAAATGAAAAACTGTTTTTT. The chain employs TRBV5-4 and TRBJ1-4, with D possibly being TRBD1 (6 bases). Trimming pared 5 bases from V and 5 bases from J, leaving 19 bases between. Germline V gene lookup returns CDR1 SGHNT and CDR2 YYREEE (reference sequence). The CDR3 is 16 residues long. Combining the CDR3 with reference TRBV5-4 and TRBJ1-4 gives the whole variable domain ETGVTQSPTHLIKTRGQQVTLRCSSQSGHNTVSWYQQALGQGPQFIFQYYREEENGRGNFPPRFSGLQFPNYSSELNVNALELDDSALYLCASSVRDTDSNEKLFFGSGTQLSVL.